The entry that follows covers one T cell receptor beta chain sequence. Its target is not known. This sample is drawn from a study of a mutant IDH1 vaccine in newly diagnosed glioma. Study context: Commencement of vaccination occurred 4-6 weeks following radiotherapy alone, or concurrently with temozolomide cycles.

The time point here: week 35, safety follow-up. Topical imiquimod was applied with each vaccine dose, which held 300 ug of mutant IDH1 20-mer peptide. The donor cohort comprised cases of new WHO grade 3 or 4 IDH1-mutant, ATRX-lost astrocytoma. Libraries were prepared by immunoSEQ multiplex PCR; TCRdb keeps only in-frame clonotypes and omits some of them. The repertoire holds around 50,000 clones, with about 88% as singletons. V lost 2 bases, J lost 2 bases, and 9 bases lay in between. Germline V gene sequence: CDR1 SGHRS, CDR2 YFSETQ. There are 14 residues in the CDR3. This TCR was sampled from a woman in her forties with glioma. Source: PBMCs, taken from a glioma patient whose treatment included an IDH1 peptide vaccine. The V gene is TRBV5-1, the J gene TRBJ2-3; D not resolved. The CDR3 DNA follows: TGCGCCAGCAGCTTTGGCTTAATCACAGATACGCAGTATTTT. Protein product: CASSFGLITDTQYF. The full variable domain, completed using reference TRBV5-1 and TRBJ2-3, is KAGVTQTPRYLIKTRGQQVTLSCSPISGHRSVSWYQQTPGQGLQFLFEYFSETQRNKGNFPGRFSGRQFSNSRSEMNVSTLELGDSALYLCASSFGLITDTQYFGPGTRLTVL.